Sequencing of this TCR beta chain was carried out in a study of CXCR3-negative and CXCR3-positive naive CD8 T cells. Turning to the study itself: The dataset comprises around 140 million TRB reads in total, with about 1.5 +/- 0.3 million reads per library.

General study points: CXCR3-positive naive cells had TRB CDR3s that were more hydrophobic than CXCR3-negative naive cells had.

Via 5' RACE with UMI labels, TRB cDNA libraries were prepared. From the 5' RACE reads, TCRdb lists one entry per CDR3 protein and no DNA. The sample's table shows about 150,000 distinct CDR3 sequences. Comment on this clonotype: Its target is unknown.

The source of this sequence is a human donor in good health. Some clones in this sample may be carry-over from other donors' samples. The sample taken for sequencing was naive CXCR3+ CD8+ T cells from blood. Subset meaning: CD45RO-CCR7+CD27+CD95- naive CD8+ T cells expressing CXCR3 (TNR3+).

The CDR3 here is CASSASGTGSYEQYF. The J gene is TRBJ2-7, the V gene TRBV9; the TCRdb D gene call, TRBD1, has no DNA to confirm it. The V gene's germline CDR1 is SGDLS and CDR2 YYNGEE. The CDR3 loop spans 15 amino acids.